The rows below give T cell receptor beta chains drawn from one sample of a study of CD4 T cells in relation to SARS-CoV-2 and coronaviruses. Their antigen targets remain unknown. Sequenced by immunoSEQ multiplex PCR; TCRdb stores in-frame clones only, minus some. This table has 30,000 or so clones, 60% to 80% appearing once. Sequencing was performed on CD4+ T cells from PBMCs, cultured in vitro. The receptors come from a human donor in good health. The CDR3 runs from the conserved cysteine through the conserved F or W. D genes are given only for firm matches. Clone size is stated in some rows and not others, as once, few, many or a class when expanded.

d_call j_call v_call clone_size cdr3_nt cdr3_aa
TRBD2 TRBJ2-1 TRBV6-5 few TGTGCCAACGGGGCTAGCGGGGCGGCCTACAATGAGCAGTTCTTC CANGASGAAYNEQFF
NA TRBJ1-6 TRBV6-4 NA TGTGCCAGCAGCTCAGGTGGCACCTCACCCCTCCACTTT CASSSGGTSPLHF
NA TRBJ1-4 TRBV4-3 once TGCGCCAGCAGCCCCGGGCCAGGGGAAAAACTGTTTTTT CASSPGPGEKLFF
NA TRBJ1-2 TRBV5-4 few TGTGCCAGCAGCTTGGTGGGGAGGGGCTACACCTTC CASSLVGRGYTF
NA TRBJ2-7 TRBV5-1 NA TGCGCCAGCAGCTCAGAGGGCCCGGGCGAGCAGTACTTC CASSSEGPGEQYF
NA TRBJ1-5 TRBV30 NA TGTGCCTGGAGGGCCGGGGACGGTTCCCAGCATTTT CAWRAGDGSQHF
TRBD2 TRBJ2-1 TRBV7-9 once TGTGCCAGCAGCCTACCCTACCGACTAGCGGGAATCGGCAATGAGCAGTTCTTC CASSLPYRLAGIGNEQFF
TRBD2 TRBJ2-2 TRBV7-2 few TGTGCCAGCAGTCCCGGGACGGGGGGGACCGGGGAGCTGTTTTTT CASSPGTGGTGELFF
TRBD2 TRBJ2-2 TRBV9 NA TGTGCCAGCAGCCCAGTAGCGGGGGGGCTCGGGGAGCTGTTTTTT CASSPVAGGLGELFF
NA TRBJ2-1 TRBV6-2/TRBV6-3 NA TGTGCCAGCAGTCCCCCCCGGGTGGGCCGGGACAATGAGCAGTTCTTC CASSPPRVGRDNEQFF
TRBD1 TRBJ2-1 TRBV11-3 NA TGTGCCAGCAGTTTATCATACAGGGGAGAGTACAATGAGCAGTTCTTC CASSLSYRGEYNEQFF
NA TRBJ2-5 TRBV14 NA TGTGCCAGCAGCCCCCGGACCCAAGAGACCCAGTACTTC CASSPRTQETQYF
NA TRBJ2-5 TRBV4-1 NA TGCGCCAGCAGCCAAACGGAGACCCAGTACTTC CASSQTETQYF
NA TRBJ1-2 TRBV19 once TGTGCCAGCCTTGGGGGACACGGGCGCGGTGGCTACACCTTC CASLGGHGRGGYTF
NA TRBJ2-3 TRBV19 NA TGTGCCAGTAGTTCCCCGGCGACCACCACAGATACGCAGTATTTT CASSSPATTTDTQYF
NA TRBJ2-1 TRBV4-1 NA TGCGCCAGCAGCCAAGTAGTGATCGGCGTCCGTTGGCAGTTCTTC CASSQVVIGVRWQFF
NA TRBJ2-1 TRBV19 NA TGTGCCAGTAGCTTAGGGGCTAGCTCCTACAATGAGCAGTTCTTC CASSLGASSYNEQFF
TRBD1 TRBJ1-5 TRBV10-2 few TGCGCCAGCAGTCGACAGGGACAGGGCTCTAATCAGCCCCAGCATTTT CASSRQGQGSNQPQHF
TRBD1 TRBJ1-2 TRBV5-3 NA TGTGCCAGAAGCGCCACAGGGGGCTATGGCTACACCTTC CARSATGGYGYTF
NA TRBJ2-1 TRBV7-2 NA TGTGCCAGCAGCTTAACGAGCGCCTCCTACAATGAGCAGTTCTTC CASSLTSASYNEQFF
NA TRBJ1-5 TRBV7-8 NA TGTGCCAGCAGCCCGCGGACAGCTAGCAATCAGCCCCAGCATTTT CASSPRTASNQPQHF
TRBD2 TRBJ2-1 TRBV6-5 NA TGTGCCAGCACCCACCTAGCGGGAGGTAACAATGAGCAGTTCTTC CASTHLAGGNNEQFF
TRBD1 TRBJ2-3 TRBV6-2/TRBV6-3 NA TGTGCCAGCAGTTACTCCGGGACAGCACAAATGGATACGCAGTATTTT CASSYSGTAQMDTQYF
NA TRBJ1-3 TRBV9 NA TGTGCCAGCAGCGAGAGCTCTGGAAACACCATATATTTT CASSESSGNTIYF
TRBD1 TRBJ1-2 TRBV18 NA TGTGCCAGCTCACCATCACAGGGGAGGATCCCTTATGGCTACACCTTC CASSPSQGRIPYGYTF
TRBD2 TRBJ2-7 TRBV30 few TGTGCTTTAAGGCGGGAGGGCCTTGACGAGCAGTACTTC CALRREGLDEQYF
NA TRBJ2-2 TRBV6-5 NA TGTGCCAGCCGGGGCCCGAACACCGGGGAGCTGTTTTTT CASRGPNTGELFF
NA TRBJ1-2 TRBV29-1 NA TGCAGCGTTCCTAGGGGTAGGAATACCTATGGCTACACCTTC CSVPRGRNTYGYTF
TRBD1 TRBJ1-2 TRBV19 NA TGTGCCAGTAGTTCCCGGCAGGGGGGACACTATGGCTACACCTTC CASSSRQGGHYGYTF
NA TRBJ2-1 TRBV11-2 once TGTGCCAGCGGCCCTGGGTACAATGAGCAGTTCTTC CASGPGYNEQFF
TRBD2 TRBJ2-1 TRBV7-2 NA TGTGCCAGCAGCTTAGGAGGACTAGCGGGGGAGCAGTTCTTC CASSLGGLAGEQFF
NA TRBJ2-5 TRBV11-2 NA TGTGCCAGCAGCCTCAACTCCTGGGAGACCCAGTACTTC CASSLNSWETQYF
TRBD1 TRBJ1-5 TRBV5-6 NA TGTGCCAGCAGTTCAGACAGGGGAAATCAGCCCCAGCATTTT CASSSDRGNQPQHF
NA TRBJ1-2 TRBV5-1 few TGCGCCAGCAGCACGACTGTTGAGAATGGCTACACCTTC CASSTTVENGYTF
TRBD2 TRBJ2-5 TRBV20-1 NA TGCAGTGCTAGTTACTCCGCTAGCGGGGGGACCTGGGAGACCCAGTACTTC CSASYSASGGTWETQYF
NA TRBJ2-7 TRBV4-3 NA TGCGCCAGCAGCCAAGATCCGAGGGGCTACGAGCAGTACTTC CASSQDPRGYEQYF
NA TRBJ2-2 TRBV5-1 few TGCGCCAGCAGCTTCAACACCGGGGAGCTGTTTTTT CASSFNTGELFF
TRBD1 TRBJ2-1 TRBV5-1 NA TGCGCCAGCAAGGGGGCCCCCTACAATGAGCAGTTCTTC CASKGAPYNEQFF
NA TRBJ1-4 TRBV6-5 NA TGTGCCAGCAGTCCTTTTCGGCCAAGTGAAAAACTGTTTTTT CASSPFRPSEKLFF
NA TRBJ2-5 TRBV25-1 NA TGTGCCAGCGCGGGTGGCGTCGGGGAGACCCAGTACTTC CASAGGVGETQYF
NA TRBJ2-5 TRBV19 NA TGTGCCAGCCGGTGGGGACATCATAACCAAGAGACCCAGTACTTC CASRWGHHNQETQYF
TRBD1 TRBJ2-4 TRBV5-5 NA TGTGCCAGCAGGCCGACAGGGGGCCACATTCAGTACTTC CASRPTGGHIQYF
NA TRBJ1-5 TRBV4-3 NA TGCGCCAGCAGCCTTAACAGGGCTTTGGAGCCCCAGCATTTT CASSLNRALEPQHF
TRBD2 TRBJ2-5 TRBV3-1/TRBV3-2 few TGTGCCAGCAGCTCGGGACTAGTCGACGGTCAGACCCAGTACTTC CASSSGLVDGQTQYF
NA TRBJ2-7 TRBV7-8 once TGTGCCAGCAGCTTAGATTGGGGCTCCTACGAGCAGTACTTC CASSLDWGSYEQYF
TRBD1 TRBJ2-1 TRBV6-5 NA TGTGCCACCACCGCGGACAGGGGCTCCTACAATGAGCAGTTCTTC CATTADRGSYNEQFF
NA TRBJ2-5 TRBV19 few TGTGCCAGTAGTGCTGGACAGACGCAGACCCAGTACTTC CASSAGQTQTQYF
TRBD1 TRBJ1-3 TRBV6-4 NA TGTGCCAGCAGTCCCGGTCCAGAGGGGGCCGGTGGAAACACCATATATTTT CASSPGPEGAGGNTIYF
NA TRBJ2-3 TRBV7-9 NA TGTGCCAGTGACACCACGTCCACAGATACGCAGTATTTT CASDTTSTDTQYF
NA TRBJ1-2 TRBV12-3/TRBV12-4 NA TGTGCCAGCAGTTCCTCGGGCTATGGCTACACCTTC CASSSSGYGYTF
NA TRBJ1-2 TRBV7-2 NA TGTGCCAGCAGCCCGGCGGAGGGCTATGGCTACACCTTC CASSPAEGYGYTF
NA TRBJ1-4 TRBV7-8 NA TGTGCCAGCAGTTCCGGCAGGGGCCTTACTAATGAAAAACTGTTTTTT CASSSGRGLTNEKLFF
NA TRBJ2-5 TRBV19 NA TGTGCCAGTAGCTCGACAGGAAGACAAGAGACCCAGTACTTC CASSSTGRQETQYF
NA TRBJ2-3 TRBV7-2 NA TGTGCCAGCAGCCCAAGAGTCCCTAACAGGGAAGGAGGCACAGATACGCAGTATTTT CASSPRVPNREGGTDTQYF
TRBD1 TRBJ1-2 TRBV29-1 NA TGCAGCGTTGAAAAGGACAGGGAGTGGGGTTATGGCTACACCTTC CSVEKDREWGYGYTF
NA TRBJ2-3 TRBV3-1/TRBV3-2 NA TGTGCCAGCAGCCAAGTGGGGGGCCGGTTAGATACGCAGTATTTT CASSQVGGRLDTQYF
NA TRBJ1-1 TRBV7-8 NA TGTGCCAGCAGCTTAGGTCTTTACGCTGAAGCTTTCTTT CASSLGLYAEAFF
NA TRBJ2-1 TRBV18 NA TGTGCCAGCTCACCACGCACCGAGGGGGATGAGCAGTTCTTC CASSPRTEGDEQFF
NA TRBJ2-1 TRBV2 NA TGTGCCTCCTGCGGGCGGTACAATGAGCAGTTCTTC CASCGRYNEQFF
TRBD1 TRBJ1-5 TRBV2 NA TGTGCCAGCGGTGACAGGGGCTGGCAGCCCCAGCATTTT CASGDRGWQPQHF